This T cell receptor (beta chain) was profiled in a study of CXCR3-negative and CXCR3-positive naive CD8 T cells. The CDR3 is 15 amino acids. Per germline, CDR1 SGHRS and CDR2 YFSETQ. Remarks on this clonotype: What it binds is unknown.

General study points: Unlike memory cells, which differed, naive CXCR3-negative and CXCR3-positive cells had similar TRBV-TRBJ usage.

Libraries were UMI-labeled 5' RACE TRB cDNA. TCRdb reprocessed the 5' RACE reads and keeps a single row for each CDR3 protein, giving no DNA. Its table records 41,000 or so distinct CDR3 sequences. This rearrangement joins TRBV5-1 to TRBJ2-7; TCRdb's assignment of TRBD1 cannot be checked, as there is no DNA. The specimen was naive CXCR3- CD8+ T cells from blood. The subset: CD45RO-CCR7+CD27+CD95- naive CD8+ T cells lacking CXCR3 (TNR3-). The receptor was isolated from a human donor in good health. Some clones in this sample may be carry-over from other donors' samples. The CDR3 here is CASSTGTGGRDEQYF.